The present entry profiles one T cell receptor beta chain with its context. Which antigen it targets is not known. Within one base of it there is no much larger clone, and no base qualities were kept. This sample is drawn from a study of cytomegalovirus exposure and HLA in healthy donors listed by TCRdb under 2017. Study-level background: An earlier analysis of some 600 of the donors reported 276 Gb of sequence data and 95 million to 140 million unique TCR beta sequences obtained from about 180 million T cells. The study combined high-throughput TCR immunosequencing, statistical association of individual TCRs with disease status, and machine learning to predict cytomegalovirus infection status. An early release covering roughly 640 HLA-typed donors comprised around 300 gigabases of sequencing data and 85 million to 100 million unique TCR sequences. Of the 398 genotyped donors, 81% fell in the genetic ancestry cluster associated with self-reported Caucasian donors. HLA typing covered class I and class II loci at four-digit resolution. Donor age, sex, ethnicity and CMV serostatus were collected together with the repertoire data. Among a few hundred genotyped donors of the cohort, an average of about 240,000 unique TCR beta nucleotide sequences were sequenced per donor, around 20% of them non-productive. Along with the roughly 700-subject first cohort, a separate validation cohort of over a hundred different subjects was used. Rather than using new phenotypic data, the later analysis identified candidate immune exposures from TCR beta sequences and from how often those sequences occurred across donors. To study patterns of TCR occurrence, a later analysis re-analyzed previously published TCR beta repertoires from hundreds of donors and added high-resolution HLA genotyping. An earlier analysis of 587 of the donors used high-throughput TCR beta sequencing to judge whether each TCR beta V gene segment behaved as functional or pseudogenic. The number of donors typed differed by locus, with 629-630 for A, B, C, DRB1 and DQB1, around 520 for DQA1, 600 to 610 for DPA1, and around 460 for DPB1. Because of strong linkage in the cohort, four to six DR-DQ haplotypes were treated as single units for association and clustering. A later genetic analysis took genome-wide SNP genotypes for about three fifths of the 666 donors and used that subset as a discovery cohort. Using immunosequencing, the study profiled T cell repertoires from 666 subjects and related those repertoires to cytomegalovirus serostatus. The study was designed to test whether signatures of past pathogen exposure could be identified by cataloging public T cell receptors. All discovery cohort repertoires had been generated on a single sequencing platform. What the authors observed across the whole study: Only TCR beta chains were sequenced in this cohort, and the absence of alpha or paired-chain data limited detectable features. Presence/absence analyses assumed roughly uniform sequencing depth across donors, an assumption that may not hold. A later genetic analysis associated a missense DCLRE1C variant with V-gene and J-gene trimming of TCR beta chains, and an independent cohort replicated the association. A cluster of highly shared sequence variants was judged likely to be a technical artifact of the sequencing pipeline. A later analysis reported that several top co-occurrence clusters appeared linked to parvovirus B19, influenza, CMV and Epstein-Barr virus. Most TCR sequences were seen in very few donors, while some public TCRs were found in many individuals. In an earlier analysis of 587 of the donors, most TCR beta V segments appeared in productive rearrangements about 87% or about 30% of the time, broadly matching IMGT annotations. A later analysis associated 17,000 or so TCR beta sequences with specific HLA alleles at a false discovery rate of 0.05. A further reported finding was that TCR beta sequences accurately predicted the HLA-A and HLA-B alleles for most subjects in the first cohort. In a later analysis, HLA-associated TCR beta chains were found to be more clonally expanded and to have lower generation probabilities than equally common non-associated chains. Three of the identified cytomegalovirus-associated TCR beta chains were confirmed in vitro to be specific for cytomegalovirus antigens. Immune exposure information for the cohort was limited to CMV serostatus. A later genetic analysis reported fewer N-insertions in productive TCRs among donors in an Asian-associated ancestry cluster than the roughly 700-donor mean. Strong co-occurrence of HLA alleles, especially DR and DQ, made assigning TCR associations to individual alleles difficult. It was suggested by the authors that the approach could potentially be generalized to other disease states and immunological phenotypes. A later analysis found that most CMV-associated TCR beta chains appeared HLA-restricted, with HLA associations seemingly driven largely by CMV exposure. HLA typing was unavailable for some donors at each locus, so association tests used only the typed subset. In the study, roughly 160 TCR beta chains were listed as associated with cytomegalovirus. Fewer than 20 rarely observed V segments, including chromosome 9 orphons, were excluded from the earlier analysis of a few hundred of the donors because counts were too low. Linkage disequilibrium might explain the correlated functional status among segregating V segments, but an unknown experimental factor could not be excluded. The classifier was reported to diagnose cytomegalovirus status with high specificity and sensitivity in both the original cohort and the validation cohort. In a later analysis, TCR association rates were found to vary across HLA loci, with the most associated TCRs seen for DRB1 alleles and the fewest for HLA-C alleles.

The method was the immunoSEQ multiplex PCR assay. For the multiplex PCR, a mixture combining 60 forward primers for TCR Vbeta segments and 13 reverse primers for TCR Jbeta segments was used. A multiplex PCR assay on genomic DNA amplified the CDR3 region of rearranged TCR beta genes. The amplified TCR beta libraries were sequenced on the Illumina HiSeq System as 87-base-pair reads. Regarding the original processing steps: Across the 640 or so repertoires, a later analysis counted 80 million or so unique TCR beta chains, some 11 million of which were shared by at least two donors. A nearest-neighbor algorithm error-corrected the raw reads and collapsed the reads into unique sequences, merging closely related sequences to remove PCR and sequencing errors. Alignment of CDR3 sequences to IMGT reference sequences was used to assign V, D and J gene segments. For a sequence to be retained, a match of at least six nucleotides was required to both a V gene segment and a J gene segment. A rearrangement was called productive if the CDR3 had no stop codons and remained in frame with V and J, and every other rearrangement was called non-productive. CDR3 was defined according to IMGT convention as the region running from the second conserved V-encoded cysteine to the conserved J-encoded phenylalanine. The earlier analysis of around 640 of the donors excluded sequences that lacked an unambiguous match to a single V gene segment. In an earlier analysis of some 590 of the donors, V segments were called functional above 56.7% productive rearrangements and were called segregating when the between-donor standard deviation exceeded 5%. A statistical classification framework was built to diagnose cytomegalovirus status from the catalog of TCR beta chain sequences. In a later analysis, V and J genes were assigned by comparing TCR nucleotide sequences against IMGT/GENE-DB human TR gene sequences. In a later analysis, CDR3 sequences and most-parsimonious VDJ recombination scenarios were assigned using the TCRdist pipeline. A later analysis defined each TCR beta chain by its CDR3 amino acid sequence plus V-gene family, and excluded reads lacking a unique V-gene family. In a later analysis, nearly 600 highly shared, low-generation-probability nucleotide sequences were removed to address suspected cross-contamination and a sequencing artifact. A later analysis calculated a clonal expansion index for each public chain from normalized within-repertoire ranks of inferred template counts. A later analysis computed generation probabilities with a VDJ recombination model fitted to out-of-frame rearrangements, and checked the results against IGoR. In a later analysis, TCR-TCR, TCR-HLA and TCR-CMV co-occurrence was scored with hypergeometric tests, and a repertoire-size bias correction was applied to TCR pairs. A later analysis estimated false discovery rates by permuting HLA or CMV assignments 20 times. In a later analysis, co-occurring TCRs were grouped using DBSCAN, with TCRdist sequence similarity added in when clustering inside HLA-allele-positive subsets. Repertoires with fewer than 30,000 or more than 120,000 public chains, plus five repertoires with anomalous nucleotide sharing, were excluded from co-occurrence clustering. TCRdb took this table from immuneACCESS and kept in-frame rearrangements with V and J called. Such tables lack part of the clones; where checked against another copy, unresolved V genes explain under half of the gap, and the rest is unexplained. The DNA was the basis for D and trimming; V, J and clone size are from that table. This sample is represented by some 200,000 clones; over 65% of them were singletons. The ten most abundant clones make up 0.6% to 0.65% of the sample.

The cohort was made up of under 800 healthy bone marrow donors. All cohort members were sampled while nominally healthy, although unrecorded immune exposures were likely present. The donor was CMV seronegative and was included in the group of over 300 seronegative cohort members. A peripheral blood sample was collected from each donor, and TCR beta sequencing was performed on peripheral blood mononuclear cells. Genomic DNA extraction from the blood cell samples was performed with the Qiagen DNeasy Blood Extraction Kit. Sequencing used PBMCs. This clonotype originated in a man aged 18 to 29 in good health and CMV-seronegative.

CDR3 protein: CSVGHRANQPQHF. The sequenced DNA: TGCAGCGTTGGTCACAGGGCCAATCAGCCCCAGCATTTT. The chain links TRBV29-1 with TRBJ1-5; TRBD1 could be the D gene, as 6 bases match. The germline V gene supplies CDR1 SQVTM and CDR2 ANQGSEA. Measured from the cysteine to the phenylalanine, the CDR3 is 13 residues long. Only the CDR3 DNA is retained, 39 bases long and in frame from the first base. The V end loses 4 bases and the J end loses 3 bases, and a stretch of 10 bases separates them.